Presented here are 5 T cell receptor beta chains from one specimen sequenced in a study of tumor-infiltrating lymphocytes in primary liver carcinoma. cDNA specific to TCR beta was made from approximately 500 ng of total RNA, with a constant-region primer employed for priming. Libraries covering TCR beta were generated through three nested multiplex PCR rounds (using a slightly modified ARM-PCR). It was with TRBV1-TRBV30 forward primers and a C-beta reverse primer that the first two PCR rounds were run, at about 9 cycles each. A single record per CDR3 protein comes from TCRdb applying MiXCR to the multiplex PCR reads. The table lists around 330,000 distinct CDR3 sequences, about 50% of them singletons. Germline DNA was also extracted, and blood RNA was taken from unsorted whole blood. Sequences were obtained from peripheral blood. The receptors were sampled from a woman aged 30 to 39 with primary liver carcinoma and hepatitis B virus infection.

As concerns this clonotype: Since a much larger clone is just one base distant, this may be a read error. The rearrangement uses TRBV29-1 and TRBJ2-7, with 8 bases aligning to TRBD2. The CDR3 is made up of 9 amino acids. Germline CDR1 is SQVTM and CDR2 is ANQGSEA. The V and J ends lost 8 bases and 6 bases, in that order; junction bases with no gene match: 0. The CDR3, as DNA: TGCAGCAGCGGGAGCGAGCAGTACTTC. It codes for CSSGSEQYF.

This chain links TRBV12-3 or TRBV12-4 with TRBJ1-3; D remains unclear. The V gene lost 2 bases and the J gene lost 0 bases, with 14 bases spanning the gap. CDR3 size: 17 residues. The CDR3 nucleotides are TGTGCCAGCAGTTTAAGTGGGCCGCCCAACTCTGGAAACACCATATATTTT. Translating gives CASSLSGPPNSGNTIYF.

This clonotype came up many times. The V and J genes are TRBV5-5 and TRBJ1-5; 7 bases align to TRBD1. The CDR3 has 15 amino acids. Per germline, CDR1 SGHKS and CDR2 YYEKEE (reference sequence). Unmatched junction bases numbered 4, after V lost 4 bases and J lost 0 bases. The CDR3 spells CASSPGQISNQPQHF. The CDR3 bases are TGTGCCAGCAGCCCGGGACAGATTAGCAATCAGCCCCAGCATTTT.

As regards this clonotype: An end of the junction does not agree with germline; a read error may underlie this. The CDR3 region is CANSFTRAKNIQYF. In DNA, the CDR3 is TGTGCCAACAGCTTTACAAGGGCCAAAAACATTCAATACTTC. The genes are TRBV11-2 and TRBJ2-4; D is unresolved. CDR3 length: 14 residues. CDR1 and CDR2 (germline): SGHAT, FQNNGV.

As to this clonotype: Possible read error: a much larger clone is one base away. The chain combines TRBV29-1 with TRBJ2-7; 8 bases align to TRBD2. Per germline, CDR1 SQVTM and CDR2 ANQGSEA. This CDR3 is built from 14 residues. The CDR3 region is CSVDTGGGPYEQHF. The CDR3 DNA follows: TGCAGCGTTGATACGGGAGGGGGACCTTACGAGCAGCACTTC.